The T cell receptor (beta chain) under discussion was sequenced for a study of OX40 agonist ivuxolimab in advanced cancers. Study information: Patients undergoing dose escalation presented with hepatocellular carcinoma, melanoma, renal cell or head and neck cancer. Study-wide findings and caveats: At 0.1 to 3.0 mg/kg and by week 6, clonal expansion occurred in CD4+ and CD8+ blood T cells. Expanded clones were, on average, more numerous in CD8+ T cells than in CD4+. Some nonresponders additionally presented with little normalized T-cell clonal expansion.

Sequenced by immunoSEQ multiplex PCR; TCRdb stores in-frame clones only, minus some. Of under 65,000 clones in the sample, roughly 85% were seen once. Points on this clone: Its specificity is not known.

Germline V CDR1 and CDR2: MGHRA, YSYEKL. Trimming shortened V by 3 bases and J by 10 bases, and 13 bases separated the two germline ends. The CDR3 spans 13 residues. V is TRBV4-1 and J is TRBJ2-1; D is undetermined. The clonotype comes from an adult with an advanced solid tumor such as melanoma, head and neck, liver or kidney cancer. Here the sequenced sample was CD4+ or CD8+ T cells sorted from blood, taken in a trial of the OX40 agonist ivuxolimab. CDR3 in amino acids: CASSQVLPPEQFF. The CDR3, as DNA: TGCGCCAGCAGCCAGGTACTGCCACCGGAGCAGTTCTTC.